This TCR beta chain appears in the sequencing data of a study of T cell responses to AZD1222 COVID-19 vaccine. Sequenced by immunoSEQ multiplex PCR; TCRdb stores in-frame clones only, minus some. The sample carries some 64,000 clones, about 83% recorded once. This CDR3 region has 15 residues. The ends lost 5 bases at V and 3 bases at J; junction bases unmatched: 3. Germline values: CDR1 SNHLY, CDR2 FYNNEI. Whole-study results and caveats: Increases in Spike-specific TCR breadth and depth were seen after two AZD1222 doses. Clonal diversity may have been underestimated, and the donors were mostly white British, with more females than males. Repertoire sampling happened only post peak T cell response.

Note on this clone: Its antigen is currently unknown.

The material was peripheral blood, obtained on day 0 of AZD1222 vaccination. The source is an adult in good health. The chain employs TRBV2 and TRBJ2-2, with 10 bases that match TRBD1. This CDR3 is CASSMGTGDTGELFF. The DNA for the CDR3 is TGTGCCAGCAGTATGGGGACAGGGGACACCGGGGAGCTGTTTTTT.